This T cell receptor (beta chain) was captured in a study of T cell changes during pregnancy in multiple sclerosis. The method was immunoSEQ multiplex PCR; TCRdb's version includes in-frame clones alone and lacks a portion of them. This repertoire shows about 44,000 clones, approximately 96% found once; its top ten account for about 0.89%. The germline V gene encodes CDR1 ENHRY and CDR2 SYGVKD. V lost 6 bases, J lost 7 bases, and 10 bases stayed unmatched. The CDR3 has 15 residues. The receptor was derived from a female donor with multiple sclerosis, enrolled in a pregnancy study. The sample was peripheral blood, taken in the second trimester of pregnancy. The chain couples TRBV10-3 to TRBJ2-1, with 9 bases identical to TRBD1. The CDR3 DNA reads TGTGCCATCAGCCTTGACAGGGGGGCGCGAAATGAGCAGTTCTTC. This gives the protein CAISLDRGARNEQFF.